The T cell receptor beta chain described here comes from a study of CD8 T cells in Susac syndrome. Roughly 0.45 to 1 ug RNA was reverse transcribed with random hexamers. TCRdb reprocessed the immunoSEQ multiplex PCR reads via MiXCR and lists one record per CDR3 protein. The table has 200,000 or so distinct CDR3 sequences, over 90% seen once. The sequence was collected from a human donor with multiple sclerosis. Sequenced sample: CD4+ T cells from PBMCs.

CDR3 DNA sequence: TGCGCCAGCAGCCCATCTAGCGGGAGGCACCAAGAGACCCAGTACTTC. Translation: CASSPSSGRHQETQYF. The chain combines TRBV5-1 with TRBJ2-5, with 11 bases identical to TRBD2. This CDR3 contains 16 residues. After removal of 4 bases from V and 0 bases from J, the junction contained 5 bases not matched to a gene. Germline V lookup: CDR1 SGHRS, CDR2 YFSETQ. Using reference TRBV5-1 and TRBJ2-5 for the parts outside the CDR3, the full variable domain is KAGVTQTPRYLIKTRGQQVTLSCSPISGHRSVSWYQQTPGQGLQFLFEYFSETQRNKGNFPGRFSGRQFSNSRSEMNVSTLELGDSALYLCASSPSSGRHQETQYFGPGTRLLVL.